Presented here are 10 T cell receptor beta chains from one specimen sequenced in a study of T-cell memory formation after mild COVID-19. TCRdb redid the calling of the 5' RACE reads with MiXCR, one entry per CDR3 protein. The table records more than 35,000 distinct CDR3 sequences, about 6.1% of them present only once. Sequenced material: PBMCs or a T cell subset sorted from them (not recorded which). The receptors originated from an adult who had mild COVID-19 (a few samples of this study predate the infection). Cell type and time point are not known.

In this sample, this clonotype turned up a few times. The chain links TRBV29-1 to TRBJ2-2, with TRBD2 matching over 11 bases. Germline assignment: CDR1 SQVTM and CDR2 ANQGSEA. This CDR3 has 15 residues. J lost 7 bases, V lost 4 bases, and 8 bases had no gene match. CDR3 amino acids: CSVGIAGGPGGELFF. The CDR3 coding sequence is TGCAGCGTTGGGATAGCGGGAGGGCCAGGCGGGGAGCTGTTTTTT.

This clonotype was seen ten or more times. V gene TRBV5-1 combines with J gene TRBJ2-3; no clear D gene. The CDR3 totals 14 residues. Germline CDR1 is SGHRS and CDR2 is YFSETQ. The V end lost 3 bases, the J end lost 2 bases, and 10 bases lay between the germline ends. The CDR3 nucleotides read TGCGCCAGCAGCTCGGGCTACAACACAGATACGCAGTATTTT. Translated: CASSSGYNTDTQYF.

This chain joins TRBV27 and TRBJ2-1; 7 nucleotides match TRBD2. CDR1 and CDR2 (germline): MNHEY, SMNVEV (reference sequence). V was clipped by 5 bases and J by 0 bases; unmatched bases: 10. The CDR3 has 17 residues. CDR3 bases: TGTGCCAGCAGTCCAAAATCTAGCGGCGGCTCCTACAATGAGCAGTTCTTC. This translates into CASSPKSSGGSYNEQFF.

A few counts support this clonotype. The rearrangement joins TRBV7-9 to TRBJ1-1; D unresolved. The ends were cut back, 2 bases at V and 1 base at J, with 8 bases in the middle. The germline V gene has CDR1 SEHNR and CDR2 FQNEAQ (reference sequence). This CDR3 comprises 14 residues. The CDR3 DNA reads TGTGCCAGCAGCTTAAGGGCCCAGAACACTGAAGCTTTCTTT. Encoded protein: CASSLRAQNTEAFF. The full variable domain, completed using reference TRBV7-9 and TRBJ1-1, is DTGVSQNPRHKITKRGQNVTFRCDPISEHNRLYWYRQTLGQGPEFLTYFQNEAQLEKSRLLSDRFSAERPKGSFSTLEIQRTEQGDSAMYLCASSLRAQNTEAFFGQGTRLTVV.

At least ten counts were recorded for this clonotype. This sequence joins TRBV12-3 or TRBV12-4 and TRBJ2-5, with a tentative D call TRBD1 (6 bases). The CDR3 contains 15 residues. Trimming shortened V by 4 bases and J by 3 bases, and 15 bases separated the two germline ends. The CDR3 DNA follows: TGTGCCAGCAGTTCTACACAGGGAAGAAAAGAGACCCAGTACTTC. Encoded protein: CASSSTQGRKETQYF.

This clonotype has ten or more counts. This chain uses TRBV5-1 with TRBJ1-1; a weak D match, TRBD1 (5 bases). Germline V gives CDR1 SGHRS, CDR2 YFSETQ. This CDR3 spans 13 amino acids. V shed 2 bases and J shed 4 bases, with 9 bases lying between them. This CDR3 is CASSFQGTTEAFF. The DNA of the CDR3 is TGCGCCAGCAGCTTCCAGGGTACCACTGAAGCTTTCTTT.

This clonotype was detected only a few times. The chain employs TRBV7-3 and TRBJ2-2; D is uncertain. Trimming removed 5 bases from V and 4 bases from J, with 8 bases in between. Germline assignment: CDR1 SGHTA and CDR2 FQGTGA. The CDR3 has 13 amino acids. Written as DNA, the CDR3 is TGTGCCAGCAGCCTTCTCTTCACCGGGGAGCTGTTTTTT. Translation: CASSLLFTGELFF.

This clonotype has a count of ten or more. V and J are TRBV10-3 and TRBJ2-2; D is undetermined. This CDR3 is 14 amino acids long. Trimming removed 6 bases at V and 1 base at J, with 9 bases between. Germline V CDR1 and CDR2: ENHRY, SYGVKD. CDR3 protein: CAISRTVNTGELFF. The DNA for the CDR3 is TGTGCCATCAGCCGGACGGTGAACACCGGGGAGCTGTTTTTT.

This clonotype was seen repeatedly, ten times or more. The chain has TRBV29-1 and TRBJ2-5, with a tentative D call TRBD1 (5 bases). There are 10 residues in the CDR3. Germline V gene data show CDR1 as SQVTM and CDR2 as ANQGSEA. V was clipped by 7 bases and J by 5 bases, with 8 bases between them. CDR3 coding DNA: TGCAGCGGAAAGGGGGAGACCCAGTACTTC. This gives the protein CSGKGETQYF.

This clonotype was counted at least ten times. This chain joins TRBV12-3 or TRBV12-4 and TRBJ1-2, with unresolved D. The CDR3 loop spans 13 amino acids. The germline V and J ends were trimmed by 9 bases and 4 bases, with 15 bases remaining between them. The CDR3 spells CASAPGETYGYTF. CDR3 in DNA: TGTGCCAGTGCACCAGGAGAAACCTATGGCTACACCTTC.